These 2 T cell receptor beta chains originate from one sample sequenced in a study of blood T cell repertoires in COVID-19. TCRdb's copy holds only in-frame clones and misses some; the assay was immunoSEQ multiplex PCR. The sample includes a few hundred thousand clones, 85% of them seen just once. The sequencing input was peripheral blood. The origin of the receptors is a man aged 50-59 years with active or convalescent COVID-19.

The V and J genes are TRBV11-3 and TRBJ2-7; possible D gene TRBD2, 6 bases. The V gene lost 4 bases and the J gene lost 1 base, with 17 bases spanning the gap. The V gene's germline CDR1 is SGHNT and CDR2 YENEEA. The CDR3 spans 16 residues. In DNA, the CDR3 is TGTGCCAGCAGCTCACAAGGAGGGGTTCGATCCTACGAGCAGTACTTC. Encoded protein: CASSSQGGVRSYEQYF.

The V call is TRBV19, the J call TRBJ1-2; TRBD1 matches 11 bases. Germline CDR1 LNHDA, CDR2 SQIVND (reference sequence). Trimming cost V 4 bases and J 2 bases; bases outside gene matches: 9. CDR3 length equals 17 residues. The CDR3 DNA follows: TGTGCCAGTAGTACTCCGGGACAGGGGGATCCGAACTATGGCTACACCTTC. Its translation: CASSTPGQGDPNYGYTF.